The clone carrying this T cell receptor beta chain was seen at least ten times. The antigen remains undetermined. The sample originates from a study of tumor-infiltrating lymphocytes in primary liver carcinoma. Study-level background: Enrolled patients were male and female, aged 30 to 69 years.

V shed 4 bases and J 0 bases; nucleotides not matched to a gene: 9. The CDR3 covers 18 residues. The V gene's germline CDR1 is SEHNR and CDR2 FQNEAQ (reference sequence). Starting from 500 ng of total RNA, TCR beta cDNA was produced with a primer in the constant region. For TCR beta, libraries were produced by three nested multiplex PCR rounds using slightly modified ARM-PCR. Running roughly 10 cycles apiece, the first two PCR rounds relied on TRBV1-TRBV30 forward primers together with a C-beta reverse primer. TCRdb processed the multiplex PCR reads anew with MiXCR; each CDR3 protein has one entry. Of about 84,000 distinct CDR3 sequences detected, over 60% appear once; the ten largest clones hold approximately 19%. Co-extraction yielded RNA and DNA from 20-30 mg of unsorted bulk tissue. More than 80% viable tumor cells made up every tumor sample. Study-wide findings and caveats: Only about 7.5-24% of top clones showed up in all five tumor regions. Lesser overlap characterized tumor-adjacent and tumor-blood pairs relative to tumor region pairs.

Sequencing was done on a sample of liver tumor tissue from sampling region 1. Documented subset: tumor region T1, superior pole. V is TRBV7-9 and J is TRBJ1-4, with 9 bases lining up with TRBD1. This sequence was found in a man aged 40-49 years with primary liver carcinoma and hepatitis B virus infection. CDR3 loop: CASSSGTGRSATNEKLFF. The CDR3, as DNA: TGTGCCAGCAGCTCCGGGACAGGGAGATCTGCAACTAATGAAAAACTGTTTTTT.